The 27 T cell receptor beta chains below come from one sample, sequenced in a study of technical replicates of blood from a few donors. Repertoires were generated with immunoSEQ multiplex PCR, while TCRdb's copy carries only in-frame clones and drops some. The table shows more than 65,000 clones, with roughly 95% occurring only once. Specimen: T cells isolated from PBMCs. Every receptor here comes from a human donor in good health.

The rearrangement uses TRBV30 and TRBJ2-1; possibly TRBD2 for D (6 bases). V lost 5 bases, J lost 9 bases, and 14 bases lay in between. This CDR3 region has 12 residues. In germline, CDR1 is GTSNPN, CDR2 SVGIG (reference sequence). This chain's CDR3 is CAWARIAVEQFF. CDR3 nucleotides: TGTGCCTGGGCGCGGATAGCGGTTGAGCAGTTCTTC.

The chain combines TRBV30 with TRBJ1-1; D is unclear. Germline V gene sequence: CDR1 GTSNPN, CDR2 SVGIG (reference sequence). The CDR3 consists of 11 residues. Trimming took off 5 bases at V and 4 bases at J, with 8 bases between the two ends. The CDR3 DNA sequence: TGTGCCTGGTGGGGAGGCACTGAAGCTTTCTTT. It is translated as CAWWGGTEAFF.

The rearrangement uses TRBV9 and TRBJ2-7; TRBD2 agrees at 10 bases. The CDR3 length is 16 residues. The ends lost 4 bases at V and 0 bases at J; junction bases unmatched: 7. CDR1 and CDR2 (germline): SGDLS, YYNGEE. This CDR3 reads CASSPGTSESSYEQYF. Written as DNA, the CDR3 is TGTGCCAGCAGCCCCGGGACTAGCGAGAGCTCCTACGAGCAGTACTTC.

V usage is TRBV28 and J usage is TRBJ1-4; 7 nucleotides match TRBD1. Trimming removed 5 bases from V and 11 bases from J; junction bases left unmatched: 14. The CDR3 consists of 15 residues. CDR1 is MDHEN, CDR2 SYDVKM, per germline. The CDR3 DNA reads as TGTGCCAGCAGTACAAGGAACCTTAACAGGGGCAAACTGTTTTTT. Translating it yields CASSTRNLNRGKLFF.

V gene TRBV13 combines with J gene TRBJ2-1, with no clear D. The CDR3 covers 13 residues. V shed 8 bases and J shed 1 base, with 9 bases lying between them. Looked up from germline, CDR1 is PRHDT and CDR2 is FYEKMQ (reference sequence). CDR3 nucleotide sequence: TGTGCCAGCGGAGTTGGATCCTACAATGAGCAGTTCTTC. Amino acid sequence: CASGVGSYNEQFF. The complete variable domain, with remaining parts taken from reference TRBV13 and TRBJ2-1, reads AAGVIQSPRHLIKEKRETATLKCYPIPRHDTVYWYQQGPGQDPQFLISFYEKMQSDKGSIPDRFSAQQFSDYHSELNMSSLELGDSALYFCASGVGSYNEQFFGPGTRLTVL.

V is TRBV13 and J is TRBJ2-3; D may be TRBD2 (5 bases). The CDR3 length is 15 residues. CDR1 and CDR2 from the germline V gene are PRHDT and FYEKMQ (reference sequence). Trimming shortened V by 3 bases and J by 1 base, and 11 bases separated the two germline ends. The CDR3 DNA reads TGTGCCAGCAGCTTTAGCGTAAGAGGCACAGATACGCAGTATTTT. Its protein product is CASSFSVRGTDTQYF.

The chain is built from TRBV5-1 and TRBJ1-1, with TRBD1 as a possible D gene (5 bases). The germline V gene has CDR1 SGHRS and CDR2 YFSETQ. V was pared by 0 bases and J by 8 bases, with 17 bases between. This CDR3 contains 15 residues. CDR3 sequence: CASSLGGQGRPEAFF. In nucleotides, the CDR3 is TGCGCCAGCAGCTTGGGTGGACAAGGTCGGCCGGAAGCTTTCTTT. Full variable domain (outside the CDR3, taken from reference TRBV5-1 and TRBJ1-1): KAGVTQTPRYLIKTRGQQVTLSCSPISGHRSVSWYQQTPGQGLQFLFEYFSETQRNKGNFPGRFSGRQFSNSRSEMNVSTLELGDSALYLCASSLGGQGRPEAFFGQGTRLTVV.

The chain is built from TRBV28 and TRBJ1-2, with D possibly matching TRBD1 (6 bases). The CDR3 spans 15 residues. V lost 6 bases, J lost 2 bases, and 16 bases lay in between. Germline V lookup: CDR1 MDHEN, CDR2 SYDVKM. This chain's CDR3 is CASSPPRGQNYGYTF. For the CDR3, the DNA is TGTGCCAGCAGCCCACCTCGTGGACAGAACTATGGCTACACCTTC.

The chain links TRBV28 to TRBJ1-4, with 9 bases aligning to TRBD1. Germline V gene sequence: CDR1 MDHEN, CDR2 SYDVKM. Trimming cost V 8 bases and J 7 bases; bases outside gene matches: 8. This CDR3 spans 14 amino acids. CDR3 region: CASLSGTGSEKLFF. Here the CDR3 DNA reads TGTGCCAGCCTGTCAGGGACAGGGTCTGAAAAACTGTTTTTT.

The rearrangement links TRBV29-1 to TRBJ2-3, with D possibly matching TRBD2 (5 bases). This CDR3 contains 14 residues. The germline V and J ends were trimmed by 3 bases and 0 bases, with 10 bases remaining between them. CDR1 SQVTM and CDR2 ANQGSEA come from the germline V gene. Written as DNA, the CDR3 is TGCAGCGTTGATAGGGAGACTAGCACAGATACGCAGTATTTT. As protein: CSVDRETSTDTQYF.

The V and J genes are TRBV20-1 and TRBJ2-7; the D is unclear. The CDR3 has 11 amino acids. Germline V CDR1 and CDR2: DFQATT, SNEGSKA (reference sequence). Trimming shortened V by 3 bases and J by 4 bases, and 7 bases separated the two germline ends. The CDR3 protein is CSASDLYEQYF. CDR3 sequence (DNA): TGCAGTGCTAGCGACTTGTACGAGCAGTACTTC.

The rearrangement links TRBV11-2 to TRBJ1-2, with D uncertain. This CDR3 is built from 13 residues. V was clipped by 1 base and J by 4 bases, with 7 bases between them. The germline CDR1 and CDR2 sequences are SGHAT and FQNNGV. CDR3 sequence (DNA): TGTGCCAGCAGCTTAGGGGAGTTCTATGGCTACACCTTC. The encoded protein is CASSLGEFYGYTF.

CDR3 DNA: TGTGCCAGCAGCCTTGAGCGGGAAATCAATGAGCAGTTCTTC. Translation: CASSLEREINEQFF. The chain carries TRBV28 and TRBJ2-1; the match to TRBD2 covers 7 bases. Germline V gene data show CDR1 as MDHEN and CDR2 as SYDVKM. With 6 bases clipped from V and 6 bases from J, the junction kept 8 bases outside the gene matches. The length of the CDR3 is 14 residues. Based on the CDR3 plus reference TRBV28 and TRBJ2-1, the full variable domain is DVKVTQSSRYLVKRTGEKVFLECVQDMDHENMFWYRQDPGLGLRLIYFSYDVKMKEKGDIPEGYSVSREKKERFSLILESASTNQTSMYLCASSLEREINEQFFGPGTRLTVL.

The V and J genes are TRBV5-4 and TRBJ2-7; D unresolved. Per the germline V gene, CDR1 is SGHNT and CDR2 is YYREEE (reference sequence). Trimming removed 0 bases from V and 0 bases from J, with 7 bases in between. This CDR3 is built from 14 residues. CDR3 protein: CASSLGAASYEQYF. DNA of the CDR3: TGTGCCAGCAGCTTGGGGGCAGCCTCCTACGAGCAGTACTTC.

The rearrangement joins TRBV19 to TRBJ1-2, with a tentative D call TRBD1 (5 bases). The CDR3 contains 14 residues. V lost 0 bases and J 2 bases, leaving 7 bases between the germline ends. Germline CDR1 LNHDA, CDR2 SQIVND (reference sequence). CDR3 loop: CASSIDRVNYGYTF. CDR3 nucleotide sequence: TGTGCCAGTAGTATAGACAGGGTCAACTATGGCTACACCTTC.

This chain links TRBV9 with TRBJ2-2; D gene ambiguous. CDR1 and CDR2 (germline): SGDLS, YYNGEE. Between the trimmed V and J ends, which lost 2 bases and 3 bases, there was a span of 8 bases. This CDR3 has 14 residues. This chain's CDR3 is CASSVLGDTGELFF. CDR3 in DNA: TGTGCCAGCAGCGTCCTAGGTGACACCGGGGAGCTGTTTTTT.

The gene calls are TRBV28 and TRBJ2-3, with D unclear. Trimming cost V 4 bases and J 6 bases, with 5 bases left between them. Looked up from germline, CDR1 is MDHEN and CDR2 is SYDVKM. The CDR3 extends over 11 amino acids. The CDR3 is CASSYEDTQYF. CDR3 bases: TGTGCCAGCAGTTACGAGGATACGCAGTATTTT.

The J gene is TRBJ2-1, the V gene TRBV30; tentatively, D is TRBD2 (5 bases). The CDR3 loop spans 13 amino acids. Germline V gene sequence: CDR1 GTSNPN, CDR2 SVGIG (reference sequence). Trimming cost V 5 bases and J 7 bases, with 15 bases left between them. CDR3 sequence reads: CAWLGGSSNEQFF. CDR3 bases: TGTGCCTGGTTAGGTGGGAGTTCAAATGAGCAGTTCTTC.

V and J are TRBV30 and TRBJ1-3, with TRBD1 identical over 9 bases. The CDR3 is 15 amino acids. J was trimmed by 0 bases and V by 6 bases; bases with no gene match: 6. The germline V gene encodes CDR1 GTSNPN and CDR2 SVGIG (reference sequence). This CDR3 reads CACPTGGSSGNTIYF. In nucleotides, the CDR3 is TGTGCCTGTCCTACAGGGGGCTCCTCTGGAAACACCATATATTTT. Variable domain in full (rest from reference TRBV30 and TRBJ1-3): SQTIHQWPATLVQPVGSPLSLECTVEGTSNPNLYWYRQAAGRGLQLLFYSVGIGQISSEVPQNLSASRPQDRQFILSSKKLLLSDSGFYLCACPTGGSSGNTIYFGEGSWLTVV.

This chain joins TRBV7-3 and TRBJ1-1, with TRBD1 as a possible D gene (6 bases). Germline CDR1 SGHTA, CDR2 FQGTGA. Trimming left V 5 bases short and J 6 bases short, with 16 bases between. This CDR3 has 14 amino acids. CDR3 DNA sequence: TGTGCCAGCAGCCAAAACAGGGAAATGGCTGAAGCTTTCTTT. Translated, it gives CASSQNREMAEAFF.

CDR3 amino acids: CASSLGRSEKLFF. The CDR3 nucleotides are TGTGCCAGCAGCTTGGGTAGAAGTGAAAAACTGTTTTTT. The rearrangement uses TRBV5-6 and TRBJ1-4; unclear D gene. V was pared by 0 bases and J by 7 bases, with 7 bases between. This CDR3 has 13 amino acids. Germline CDR1 and CDR2: SGHDT and YYEEEE.

The chain carries TRBV6-1 and TRBJ2-5; TRBD2 matches 8 bases. The CDR3 covers 14 residues. Germline CDR1 is MNHNS and CDR2 is SASEGT. J gave up 1 base and V 8 bases, and 6 bases lay outside the gene matches. This CDR3 is CASSRSGAQETQYF. CDR3 nucleotides: TGTGCCAGCTCCCGTAGCGGGGCCCAAGAGACCCAGTACTTC.

V gene TRBV5-1 combines with J gene TRBJ1-5; D not resolved. Trimming removed 0 bases at V and 0 bases at J, with 10 bases between. The CDR3 consists of 16 residues. CDR1 SGHRS and CDR2 YFSETQ come from the germline V gene. CDR3 nucleotide sequence: TGCGCCAGCAGCTTGGATCTATTGAATAGCAATCAGCCCCAGCATTTT. It yields the protein CASSLDLLNSNQPQHF.

The sample holds a few counts of this clone. The chain has TRBV19 and TRBJ2-1; D is undetermined. The germline gives CDR1 LNHDA, CDR2 SQIVND (reference sequence). Trimming took off 3 bases at V and 3 bases at J, with 6 bases between the two ends. The length of the CDR3 is 13 residues. The CDR3 region has the DNA TGTGCCAGTAGTATGGCCCGCTACAATGAGCAGTTCTTC. Its protein is CASSMARYNEQFF.

This sequence joins TRBV25-1 and TRBJ1-2; D is possibly TRBD1 (6 bases). Between the trimmed V and J ends, which lost 6 bases and 6 bases, there was a span of 17 bases. Germline V gives CDR1 MGHDK, CDR2 SYGVNS. This CDR3 has 14 amino acids. CDR3: CASRRGEGVDGYTF. The CDR3 bases are TGTGCCAGCAGACGGGGAGAGGGGGTTGATGGCTACACCTTC.

V and J are TRBV18 and TRBJ2-2; TRBD1 might be the D (6 bases). Trimming took 3 bases from V and 5 from J, leaving 13 bases between them. From germline, CDR1 is KGHSH and CDR2 LQKENI. CDR3 length: 15 amino acids. The CDR3 protein is CASSPRGDYTGELFF. The DNA for the CDR3 is TGTGCCAGCTCACCCAGGGGCGACTATACCGGGGAGCTGTTTTTT.

The V gene is TRBV4-1, the J gene TRBJ2-7; tentatively, D is TRBD2 (6 bases). Trimming shortened V by 3 bases and J by 4 bases, and 19 bases separated the two germline ends. The CDR3 has 16 amino acids. Germline V gene sequence: CDR1 MGHRA, CDR2 YSYEKL. The CDR3, as DNA: TGCGCCAGCAGCCAGGCTGCGGGACCCCCTTTTTACGAGCAGTACTTC. Translation gives CASSQAAGPPFYEQYF.